Listed here are 21 T cell receptor beta chains from one sample, sequenced in a study of beta chain features in type 1 diabetes. Study-wide points: Type 1 diabetes patients had moderately but significantly shorter TCRB CDR3s in all four CD4+ subsets.

The authors reverse transcribed all of the isolated RNA, so sequencing captured expressed TCRB transcripts. This table comes from immunoSEQ multiplex PCR, and its TCRdb copy is limited to in-frame clones, with some not included. The sample consists of over 300,000 clones, approximately 10% of them appearing once. Antigens for these TCRs are unknown. The source material was central memory CD4+ T cells from blood. The source of these receptors is a young man with type 1 diabetes.

This clone has at least ten counts. The chain couples TRBV10-3 to TRBJ2-7, with 11 nucleotides matching TRBD1. The CDR3 is made up of 13 amino acids. J gave up 6 bases and V 6 bases, and 4 bases lay outside the gene matches. Germline CDR1 reads ENHRY; CDR2 reads SYGVKD. The CDR3 DNA reads as TGTGCCATCAGCCGGGACAGGGGGTCCGAGCAGTACTTC. Translated, it gives CAISRDRGSEQYF.

This clone has a handful of counts. This chain joins TRBV7-2 and TRBJ2-3; 11 bases fit TRBD2. The V gene end was trimmed by 5 bases and the J gene end by 3 bases; junction bases not matched to a gene: 7. This CDR3 is built from 16 residues. Germline CDR1 reads SGHTA; CDR2 reads FQGNSA. The CDR3 sequence: CASSPVAGGITDTQYF. In DNA, the CDR3 is TGTGCCAGCAGCCCAGTAGCGGGGGGGATAACAGATACGCAGTATTTT.

This clone has a handful of counts. The rearrangement links TRBV7-8 to TRBJ1-6, with 7 bases fitting TRBD1. Trimming removed 5 bases from V and 5 bases from J; junction bases left unmatched: 12. CDR3 length: 17 residues. Germline CDR1 and CDR2: SGHVS and FQNEAQ. The CDR3 DNA reads TGTGCCAGCAGCCCAAAGCCACCGGGACAGCATAATTCACCCCTCCACTTT. Protein sequence: CASSPKPPGQHNSPLHF.

V and J are TRBV9 and TRBJ2-5; 8 bases are shared with TRBD2. The CDR3 has 15 amino acids. Germline V gene sequence: CDR1 SGDLS, CDR2 YYNGEE. Losses at the gene ends were 4 bases for V and 4 bases for J; bases not matched to a gene: 9. This CDR3 reads CASSPIWLAGETQYF. The CDR3 nucleotides are TGTGCCAGCAGCCCTATCTGGCTAGCGGGAGAGACCCAGTACTTC. The whole variable domain, filled in from reference TRBV9 and TRBJ2-5, reads DSGVTQTPKHLITATGQRVTLRCSPRSGDLSVYWYQQSLDQGLQFLIQYYNGEERAKGNILERFSAQQFPDLHSELNLSSLELGDSALYFCASSPIWLAGETQYFGPGTRLLVL.

V gene TRBV2 combines with J gene TRBJ1-5; 9 bases map to TRBD1. V dropped 7 bases and J dropped 6; count of bases not matched to a gene: 10. CDR1 and CDR2 from the germline V gene are SNHLY and FYNNEI. The CDR3 runs to 15 residues. CDR3 sequence (DNA): TGTGCCAGCAAGAGAGAGACAGGGGGGGGTCAGCCCCAGCATTTT. Translated: CASKRETGGGQPQHF.

This chain links TRBV11-2 with TRBJ1-2; D gene ambiguous. The germline V gene has CDR1 SGHAT and CDR2 FQNNGV. Trimming shortened V by 3 bases and J by 3 bases, and 8 bases separated the two germline ends. The CDR3 spans 13 residues. The CDR3 nucleotides are TGTGCCAGCAGCTTCCGGACGGACTATGGCTACACCTTC. As protein: CASSFRTDYGYTF.

In its sample, this clone was seen a few times. The V gene is TRBV4-1, the J gene TRBJ1-1, with D uncertain. The germline V gene encodes CDR1 MGHRA and CDR2 YSYEKL. Trimming cost V 0 bases and J 4 bases, with 6 bases left between them. The CDR3 runs 13 residues. Written as DNA, the CDR3 is TGCGCCAGCAGCCAAGATCGGATCACTGAAGCTTTCTTT. Protein product: CASSQDRITEAFF.

The V gene is TRBV20-1, the J gene TRBJ1-2; D remains ambiguous. Per germline, CDR1 DFQATT and CDR2 SNEGSKA (reference sequence). The CDR3 totals 10 residues. With 6 bases removed from V and 2 bases from J, the gap between germline ends came to 4 bases. For the CDR3, the DNA is TGCAGTGCCCAGAACTATGGCTACACCTTC. Amino acids: CSAQNYGYTF.

J is TRBJ1-4 and V is TRBV30; no reliable D call. V lost 4 bases, J lost 3 bases, and 9 bases lay in between. The CDR3 loop spans 13 amino acids. CDR1 GTSNPN and CDR2 SVGIG come from the germline V gene (reference sequence). CDR3 sequence reads: CAWMWGSNEKLFF. DNA for the CDR3: TGTGCCTGGATGTGGGGATCTAATGAAAAACTGTTTTTT.

Note on this clone: The same CDR3 can be traced to other DNA sequences in this sample. The chain carries TRBV6-6 and TRBJ1-2; D uncertain. Trimming removed 0 bases from V and 2 bases from J, with 4 bases in between. Germline-derived CDR1 and CDR2 are MNHNY and SVGAGI (reference sequence). CDR3 size: 13 residues. CDR3 coding DNA: TGTGCCAGCAGTTACTCGACCAACTATGGCTACACCTTC. This encodes CASSYSTNYGYTF.

This clone showed up just a few times. The V and J genes are TRBV9 and TRBJ2-3; 12 bases agree with TRBD2. J lost 4 bases, V lost 2 bases, and 5 bases had no gene match. CDR1 is SGDLS, CDR2 YYNGEE, per germline. This CDR3 is built from 16 residues. CDR3 loop: CASSVQLAGGSDTQYF. CDR3 nucleotides: TGTGCCAGCAGCGTGCAACTAGCGGGGGGATCAGATACGCAGTATTTT.

This clone was recorded a few times. The chain recombines TRBV2 with TRBJ1-1; 9 bases match TRBD1. This CDR3 contains 15 residues. J lost 6 bases, V lost 8 bases, and 13 bases had no gene match. Germline V gives CDR1 SNHLY, CDR2 FYNNEI. CDR3 sequence reads: CASSRASQGAAEAFF. The CDR3 nucleotides read TGTGCCAGCTCACGAGCTTCACAGGGGGCCGCTGAAGCTTTCTTT.

The chain joins TRBV5-1 to TRBJ1-3; 8 bases agree with TRBD1. V gave up 4 bases and J gave up 9 bases; unmatched junction bases: 15. The germline gives CDR1 SGHRS, CDR2 YFSETQ. The CDR3 totals 16 residues. The CDR3 loop is CASSPGQAYKTSTIYF. The CDR3 nucleotides are TGCGCCAGCAGCCCGGGACAGGCCTATAAAACTTCCACCATATATTTT. Variable domain in full (rest from reference TRBV5-1 and TRBJ1-3): KAGVTQTPRYLIKTRGQQVTLSCSPISGHRSVSWYQQTPGQGLQFLFEYFSETQRNKGNFPGRFSGRQFSNSRSEMNVSTLELGDSALYLCASSPGQAYKTSTIYFGEGSWLTVV.

This clone was counted between two and nine times. CDR3 residues: CASSHGVNTGELFF. The CDR3 DNA reads TGTGCCAGCAGCCATGGGGTGAACACCGGGGAGCTGTTTTTT. The V and J genes are TRBV9 and TRBJ2-2; no clear D gene. Trimming removed 4 bases from V and 1 base from J, with 8 bases in between. CDR1 is SGDLS, CDR2 YYNGEE, per germline. The CDR3 covers 14 residues.

This sequence joins TRBV6-5 and TRBJ1-3; D is possibly TRBD1 (6 bases). Germline CDR1 is MNHEY and CDR2 is SVGAGI. Between the trimmed V and J ends, which lost 2 bases and 1 base, there was a span of 12 bases. The CDR3 length is 16 residues. The CDR3 DNA sequence: TGTGCCAGCAGTTACGGGGGGCGAGGATCTGGAAACACCATATATTTT. It specifies CASSYGGRGSGNTIYF.

In this sample, this clone turned up a few times. This rearrangement joins TRBV9 to TRBJ2-3; D is uncertain. This CDR3 region has 14 residues. V lost 0 bases, J lost 4 bases, and 9 bases lay in between. The germline V gene has CDR1 SGDLS and CDR2 YYNGEE. CDR3 sequence reads: CASSVVGEADTQYF. The CDR3 region has the DNA TGTGCCAGCAGCGTAGTAGGTGAGGCAGATACGCAGTATTTT.

Only a few counts were recorded for this clone. This sequence joins TRBV21-1 and TRBJ1-2. TRBV21-1 is given as a pseudogene. The CDR3 has 14 residues. CDR3 in amino acids: CASSKGTPKDGYTF. CDR3 in DNA: TGTGCCAGCAGCAAAGGAACACCTAAGGATGGCTACACCTTC.

The chain links TRBV7-9 to TRBJ1-1; D gene uncertain. V was cut by 3 bases and J by 3 bases, with 5 bases left in between. Germline V gene sequence: CDR1 SEHNR, CDR2 FQNEAQ (reference sequence). The CDR3 is 12 amino acids. The CDR3 nucleotides read TGTGCCAGCAGCTTTACAGACACTGAAGCTTTCTTT. This translates into CASSFTDTEAFF.

This clone was picked up a small number of times. The CDR3 sequence is CASRPPGQGLQPQHF. Written as DNA, the CDR3 is TGTGCCAGCAGACCCCCGGGACAGGGTCTTCAGCCCCAGCATTTT. The rearrangement joins TRBV2 to TRBJ1-5; the match to TRBD1 covers 9 bases. CDR3 length: 15 residues. Trimming took 6 bases from V and 6 from J; bases not matched to a gene: 9. CDR1 is SNHLY, CDR2 FYNNEI, per germline. The full variable domain, in which reference TRBV2 and TRBJ1-5 provide the parts outside the CDR3, is EPEVTQTPSHQVTQMGQEVILRCVPISNHLYFYWYRQILGQKVEFLVSFYNNEISEKSEIFDDQFSVERPDGSNFTLKIRSTKLEDSAMYFCASRPPGQGLQPQHFGDGTRLSIL.

CDR3 sequence (DNA): TGTGCCAGCAGCACATCAGGGGGGGCCCAATACGAGCAGTACTTC. The encoded protein is CASSTSGGAQYEQYF. This chain uses TRBV9 with TRBJ2-7, with D possibly called TRBD1 or TRBD2 (7 bases each). Trimming pared 4 bases from V and 4 bases from J, leaving 18 bases between. From germline, CDR1 is SGDLS and CDR2 YYNGEE. The CDR3 is 15 residues long.

The genes are TRBV4-1 and TRBJ2-5; 10 positions agree with TRBD2. The CDR3 runs to 18 residues. Per germline, CDR1 MGHRA and CDR2 YSYEKL. V trimming: 0 bases; J trimming: 2 bases; junction bases outside the gene matches: 9. As DNA, the CDR3 is TGCGCCAGCAGCCAAGATAAGTGGAGCGGGGGGGCGCAAGAGACCCAGTACTTC. This sequence encodes CASSQDKWSGGAQETQYF.